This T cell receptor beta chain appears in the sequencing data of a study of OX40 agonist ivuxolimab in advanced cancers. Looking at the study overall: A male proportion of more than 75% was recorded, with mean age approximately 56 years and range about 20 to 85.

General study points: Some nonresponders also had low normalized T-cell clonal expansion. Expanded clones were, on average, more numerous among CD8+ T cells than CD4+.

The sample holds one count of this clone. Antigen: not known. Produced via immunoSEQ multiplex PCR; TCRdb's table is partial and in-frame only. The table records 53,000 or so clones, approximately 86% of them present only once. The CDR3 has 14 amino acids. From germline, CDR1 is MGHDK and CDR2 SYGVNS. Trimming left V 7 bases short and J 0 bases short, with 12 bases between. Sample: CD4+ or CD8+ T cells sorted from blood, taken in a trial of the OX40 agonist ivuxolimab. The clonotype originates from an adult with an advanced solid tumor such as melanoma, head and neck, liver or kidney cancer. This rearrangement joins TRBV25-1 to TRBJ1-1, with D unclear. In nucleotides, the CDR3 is TGTGCCAGCAATGACGATACTTTGAACACTGAAGCTTTCTTT. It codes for CASNDDTLNTEAFF.